In this sample, the clone carrying this T cell receptor (beta chain) turned up once. This sample stems from a study of blood T cell repertoires in COVID-19. Overall study: Sites across the United States, Italy and Spain contributed samples from acute and convalescent COVID-19. Nucleic acid was either cDNA or gDNA, and it came from T cells, B-cell-depleted T cells, or PBMCs.

Original methodology: Nucleated cell counts were estimated from reference gene primer amplification. Some clones are missing from TCRdb's copy, which holds only in-frame ones; the method was immunoSEQ multiplex PCR. For V, J and clone size, that table is used; D and trimming come from the DNA. The sample carries some 490,000 clones, roughly 88% recorded once. The CDR3 extends over 12 amino acids. The germline gives CDR1 SEHNR, CDR2 FQNEAQ (reference sequence). The chain combines TRBV7-9 with TRBJ2-7, with D possibly being TRBD1 (7 bases). The TCR originated in a human donor in a cohort sampled during active COVID-19. What was sequenced was peripheral blood. The DNA for the CDR3 is TGTGTTCTAGAGGGGGCAGGGAGGGAGCAGTACTTC. It translates to CVLEGAGREQYF.